What follows are 19 T cell receptor beta chains derived from one specimen sequenced in a study of preoperative IRX-2 immunotherapy in early breast cancer (dated by TCRdb to between 2019 and 2020). Library preparation used the immunoSEQ multiplex PCR assay. What TCRdb holds here is the immuneACCESS table cut down to in-frame rearrangements. Part of the clones is not present; checked against another copy, under half of the missing clones reflect an unresolved V gene, and the others are unexplained. This sample holds around 5,600 clones; approximately 71% were observed only once. The top ten constitute roughly 15% of the sample. The sample's treatment or condition, from its label and the paper: preoperative locoregional IRX-2 cytokine immunotherapy. The specimen comprised tumor tissue, sampled before IRX-2 immunotherapy. Every receptor here comes from a human donor with breast cancer.

The chain couples TRBV18 to TRBJ2-7, with D possibly matching TRBD2 (6 bases). CDR1 is KGHSH, CDR2 LQKENI, per germline. V lost 3 bases to trimming and J lost 4 bases, with 28 bases between them. CDR3 length: 19 amino acids. CDR3 sequence: CASSPTGGTNSPTSYEQYF. The DNA for the CDR3 is TGTGCCAGCTCACCTACAGGCGGGACGAATAGCCCAACGTCTTACGAGCAGTACTTC.

This chain uses TRBV5-1 with TRBJ2-7, with 9 bases fitting TRBD1. Germline-derived CDR1 and CDR2 are SGHRS and YFSETQ. V lost 4 bases to trimming and J lost 2 bases; unmatched junction nucleotides: 4. This CDR3 comprises 14 residues. This CDR3 reads CASSRGQGTYEQYF. For the CDR3, the DNA is TGCGCCAGCAGCCGGGGACAGGGCACCTACGAGCAGTACTTC.

The CDR3 region has the DNA TGCGCCAGCAGTGACAGAAACACTGAAGCTTTCTTT. This gives the protein CASSDRNTEAFF. The chain carries TRBV10-2 and TRBJ1-1; D is ambiguous. CDR3 length equals 12 residues. Deletions cut 3 bases from V and 2 bases from J, with 4 bases between. In germline, CDR1 is WSHSY, CDR2 SAAADI.

The rearrangement uses TRBV29-1 and TRBJ2-2; 11 nucleotides align to TRBD1. CDR1 is SQVTM and CDR2 is ANQGSEA in the germline V gene. The V and J ends lost 4 bases and 6 bases, in that order; junction bases with no gene match: 7. This CDR3 contains 15 residues. The CDR3, as DNA: TGCAGCGTTGGAACGGGACAGGGGGTGGCCGGGGAGCTGTTTTTT. It yields the protein CSVGTGQGVAGELFF.

This rearrangement joins TRBV15 to TRBJ2-7, with 11 bases that match TRBD2. In germline, CDR1 is LNHNV, CDR2 YYDKDF (reference sequence). With V trimmed by 8 bases and J by 0 bases, 12 bases remained unmatched. The CDR3 spans 17 residues. The CDR3 loop reads CATAGLAGPEASYEQYF. CDR3 coding DNA: TGTGCCACCGCCGGACTAGCGGGCCCGGAGGCCTCCTACGAGCAGTACTTC. Combining the CDR3 with reference TRBV15 and TRBJ2-7 gives the whole variable domain DAMVIQNPRYQVTQFGKPVTLSCSQTLNHNVMYWYQQKSSQAPKLLFHYYDKDFNNEADTPDNFQSRRPNTSFCFLDIRSPGLGDTAMYLCATAGLAGPEASYEQYFGPGTRLTVT.

The chain joins TRBV6-8 to TRBJ1-2; TRBD1 is a possible D gene (6 bases). The CDR3 consists of 13 residues. With 6 bases removed from V and 8 bases from J, the gap between germline ends came to 16 bases. CDR1 is MNHGY and CDR2 is SAAAGT in the germline V gene. The CDR3 DNA sequence: TGTGCCAGCAGCCCCACGGGGGGGCAGGGCTACACCTTC. Its translation is CASSPTGGQGYTF.

This clone has only one observation. The chain uses TRBV10-2 and TRBJ1-5, with TRBD1 as a possible D gene (5 bases). Germline CDR1 and CDR2: WSHSY and SAAADI. Trimming took off 3 bases at V and 6 bases at J, with 15 bases between the two ends. The CDR3 contains 15 residues. CDR3 region: CASSDPAGAVQPQHF. CDR3 DNA sequence: TGCGCCAGCAGTGACCCGGCCGGGGCCGTTCAGCCCCAGCATTTT.

The V gene is TRBV28, the J gene TRBJ1-2, with a weak D call TRBD1 (6 bases). Trimming took 6 bases from V and 7 from J, leaving 12 bases between them. The germline V gene encodes CDR1 MDHEN and CDR2 SYDVKM. The CDR3 spans 12 residues. CDR3 amino acids: CASRKQGLGYTF. The CDR3 DNA follows: TGTGCCAGCAGAAAACAGGGACTTGGCTACACCTTC.

The V and J genes are TRBV10-2 and TRBJ2-5; tentatively, D is TRBD2 (6 bases). Trimming pared 2 bases from V and 2 bases from J, leaving 9 bases between. CDR1 is WSHSY and CDR2 is SAAADI in the germline V gene. The CDR3 totals 14 residues. The CDR3 region is CASSETGEQETQYF. The CDR3 nucleotides read TGCGCCAGCAGTGAGACGGGAGAACAAGAGACCCAGTACTTC.

V usage is TRBV19 and J usage is TRBJ2-3, with D perhaps matching TRBD1 or TRBD2 (5 bases each). This CDR3 is 15 amino acids long. V dropped 4 bases and J dropped 3 bases, with 14 bases sitting between them. The germline gives CDR1 LNHDA, CDR2 SQIVND (reference sequence). Written as DNA, the CDR3 is TGTGCCAGTAGTACCCCCGAGGGGCTAACAGATACGCAGTATTTT. Its translation is CASSTPEGLTDTQYF.

The V gene is TRBV5-1, the J gene TRBJ2-7; TRBD2 matches 7 bases. The junction had 11 bases not matched to a gene; V was cut back by 4 bases and J by 7 bases. The germline gives CDR1 SGHRS, CDR2 YFSETQ. The CDR3 spans 14 residues. The CDR3 reads CASSPLAEGIEQYF. Written as DNA, the CDR3 is TGCGCCAGCAGCCCCCTAGCGGAAGGAATTGAGCAGTACTTC.

The J gene is TRBJ1-2, the V gene TRBV15, with 7 bases fitting TRBD1. J gave up 2 bases and V 1 base, and 4 bases lay outside the gene matches. Germline CDR1 is LNHNV and CDR2 is YYDKDF (reference sequence). This CDR3 has 15 amino acids. CDR3: CATSRVGTANYGYTF. The CDR3 nucleotides read TGTGCCACCAGCAGAGTAGGGACAGCCAACTATGGCTACACCTTC. Drawing the rest from reference TRBV15 and TRBJ1-2, the complete variable domain is DAMVIQNPRYQVTQFGKPVTLSCSQTLNHNVMYWYQQKSSQAPKLLFHYYDKDFNNEADTPDNFQSRRPNTSFCFLDIRSPGLGDTAMYLCATSRVGTANYGYTFGSGTRLTVV.

A single count supports this clone. This chain connects TRBV28 to TRBJ2-7; 8 bases are a match to TRBD1. J lost 3 bases, V lost 4 bases, and 5 bases had no gene match. CDR3 length equals 14 residues. Germline CDR1 and CDR2: MDHEN and SYDVKM. Here the CDR3 DNA reads TGTGCCAGCAGTTCGAAGGACAGGGTCTACGAGCAGTACTTC. It is translated as CASSSKDRVYEQYF.

J is TRBJ2-7 and V is TRBV16; the D is unclear. Trimming shortened V by 2 bases and J by 2 bases, and 10 bases separated the two germline ends. The CDR3 length is 14 residues. CDR1 KGHSY and CDR2 FQNENV come from the germline V gene. The CDR3 nucleotides are TGTGCCAGCAGCCAAGGGGTCTCAGCCTACGAGCAGTACTTC. It codes for CASSQGVSAYEQYF.

This clone was counted only a few times. V usage is TRBV28 and J usage is TRBJ1-1, with D hard to call. This CDR3 spans 12 amino acids. The germline V gene has CDR1 MDHEN and CDR2 SYDVKM. The germline V and J ends were trimmed by 6 bases and 7 bases, with 12 bases remaining between them. The CDR3 sequence: CASSSRRNEAFF. CDR3 DNA: TGTGCCAGCAGCTCCCGAAGGAATGAAGCTTTCTTT.

The V gene is TRBV6-8, the J gene TRBJ2-2; TRBD1 agrees at 7 bases. Losses at the gene ends were 5 bases for V and 5 bases for J; bases not matched to a gene: 8. CDR3 size: 15 residues. Germline loops: CDR1 MNHGY, CDR2 SAAAGT. Here the CDR3 reads CASSAPGQRTGELFF. DNA for the CDR3: TGTGCCAGCAGTGCACCGGGACAGAGAACCGGGGAGCTGTTTTTT.

The chain links TRBV7-6 to TRBJ2-3; the D gene is possibly TRBD1 (7 bases). The CDR3 extends over 17 amino acids. Trimming pared 5 bases from V and 2 bases from J, leaving 20 bases between. Germline loops: CDR1 SGHVS, CDR2 FNYEAQ. The CDR3 nucleotides are TGTGCCAGCAGCCAAGATCCAGGGGGGATTTCCACAGATACGCAGTATTTT. It yields the protein CASSQDPGGISTDTQYF.

This clone was found a few times. The V and J genes are TRBV11-3 and TRBJ1-2; D is uncertain. The CDR3 is made up of 14 amino acids. Germline V CDR1 and CDR2: SGHNT, YENEEA. Trimming removed 3 bases at V and 4 bases at J, with 12 bases between. For the CDR3, the DNA is TGTGCCAGCAGCTTGGGCTCAGGAGGCTATGGCTACACCTTC. This codes for CASSLGSGGYGYTF.

The chain recombines TRBV7-6 with TRBJ2-1; TRBD2 aligns across 11 bases. After removal of 3 bases from V and 0 bases from J, the junction contained 13 bases not matched to a gene. This CDR3 contains 20 residues. In germline, CDR1 is SGHVS, CDR2 FNYEAQ. The CDR3 sequence is CASSLSAASGRPSSYNEQFF. The CDR3 DNA sequence: TGTGCCAGCAGCTTGTCCGCGGCTAGCGGGAGGCCGAGCTCCTACAATGAGCAGTTCTTC.